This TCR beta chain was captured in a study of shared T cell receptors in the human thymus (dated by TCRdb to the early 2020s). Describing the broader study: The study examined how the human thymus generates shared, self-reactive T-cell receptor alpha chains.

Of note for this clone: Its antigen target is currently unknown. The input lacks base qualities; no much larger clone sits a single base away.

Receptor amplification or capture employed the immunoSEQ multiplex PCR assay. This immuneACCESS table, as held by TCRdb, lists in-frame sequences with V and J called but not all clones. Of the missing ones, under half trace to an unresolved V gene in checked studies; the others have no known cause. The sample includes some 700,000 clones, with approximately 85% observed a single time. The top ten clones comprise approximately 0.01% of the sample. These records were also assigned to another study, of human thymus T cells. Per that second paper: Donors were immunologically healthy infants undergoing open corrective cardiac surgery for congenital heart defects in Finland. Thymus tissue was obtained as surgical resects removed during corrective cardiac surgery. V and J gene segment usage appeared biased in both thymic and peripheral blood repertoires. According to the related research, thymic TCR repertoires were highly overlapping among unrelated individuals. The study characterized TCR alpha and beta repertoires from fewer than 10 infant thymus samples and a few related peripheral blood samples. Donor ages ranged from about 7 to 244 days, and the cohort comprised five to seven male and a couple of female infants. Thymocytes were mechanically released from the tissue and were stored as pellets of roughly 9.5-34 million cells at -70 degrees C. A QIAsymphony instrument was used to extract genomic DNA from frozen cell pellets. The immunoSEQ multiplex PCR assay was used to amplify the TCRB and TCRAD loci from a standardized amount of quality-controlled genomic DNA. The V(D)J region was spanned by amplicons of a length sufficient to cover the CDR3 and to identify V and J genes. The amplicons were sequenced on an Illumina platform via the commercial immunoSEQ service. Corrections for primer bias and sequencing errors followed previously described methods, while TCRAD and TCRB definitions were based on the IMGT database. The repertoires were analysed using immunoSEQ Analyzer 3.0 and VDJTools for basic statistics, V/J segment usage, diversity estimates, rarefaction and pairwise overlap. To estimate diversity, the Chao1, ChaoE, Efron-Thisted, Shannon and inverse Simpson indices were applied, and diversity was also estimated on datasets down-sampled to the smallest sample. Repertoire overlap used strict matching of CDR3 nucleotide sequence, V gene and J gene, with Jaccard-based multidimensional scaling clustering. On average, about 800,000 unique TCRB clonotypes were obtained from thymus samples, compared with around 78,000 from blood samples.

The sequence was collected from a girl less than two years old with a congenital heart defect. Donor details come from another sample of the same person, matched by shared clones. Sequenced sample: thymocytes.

The nucleotide sequence is given as TGCGCCAGCAGCGCTTTACAGGGGAACTGGAACACTGAAGCTTTCTTT. It specifies CASSALQGNWNTEAFF. Recombination linked TRBV5-1 to TRBJ1-1; TRBD1 agrees with 7 junctional bases. CDR1 and CDR2 were assigned from the germline V gene as SGHRS and YFSETQ. The CDR3 spans 16 residues, from the cysteine through the phenylalanine. Only the CDR3 part of the read is kept: 48 bases, read in frame from the first base. After removal of 4 bases from V and 1 base from J, the junction retains 10 bases not matched to a gene.